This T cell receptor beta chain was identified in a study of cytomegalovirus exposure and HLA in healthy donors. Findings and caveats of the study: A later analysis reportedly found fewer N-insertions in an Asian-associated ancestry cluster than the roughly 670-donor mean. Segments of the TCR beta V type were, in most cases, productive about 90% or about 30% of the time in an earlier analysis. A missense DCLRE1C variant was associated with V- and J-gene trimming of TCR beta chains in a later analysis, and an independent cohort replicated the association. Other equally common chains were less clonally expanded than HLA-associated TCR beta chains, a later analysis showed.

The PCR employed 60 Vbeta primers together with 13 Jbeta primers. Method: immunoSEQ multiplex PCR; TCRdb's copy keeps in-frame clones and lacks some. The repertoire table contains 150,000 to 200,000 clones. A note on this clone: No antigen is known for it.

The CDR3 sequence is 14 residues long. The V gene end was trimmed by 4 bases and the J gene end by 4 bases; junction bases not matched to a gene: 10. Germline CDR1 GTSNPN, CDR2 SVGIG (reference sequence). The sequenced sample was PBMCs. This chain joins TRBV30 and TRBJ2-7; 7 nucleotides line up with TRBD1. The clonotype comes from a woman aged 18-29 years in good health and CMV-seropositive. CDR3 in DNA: TGTGCCTGGACCTTCGGGCAGGGGGAATACGAGCAGTACTTC. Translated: CAWTFGQGEYEQYF.